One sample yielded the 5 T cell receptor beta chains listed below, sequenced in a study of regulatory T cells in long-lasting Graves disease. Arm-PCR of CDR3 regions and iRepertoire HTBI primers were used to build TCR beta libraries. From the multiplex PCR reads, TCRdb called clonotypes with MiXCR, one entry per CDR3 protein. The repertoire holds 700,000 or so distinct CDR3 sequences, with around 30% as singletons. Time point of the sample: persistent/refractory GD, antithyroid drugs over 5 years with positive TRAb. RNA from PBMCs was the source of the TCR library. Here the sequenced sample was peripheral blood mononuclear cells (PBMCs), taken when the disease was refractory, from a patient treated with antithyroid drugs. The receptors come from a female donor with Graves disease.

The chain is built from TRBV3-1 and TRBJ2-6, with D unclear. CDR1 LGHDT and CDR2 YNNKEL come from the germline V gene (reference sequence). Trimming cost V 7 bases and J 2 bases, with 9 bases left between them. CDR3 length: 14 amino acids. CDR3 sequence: CASKAVPGANVLTF. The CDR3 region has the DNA TGTGCCAGCAAGGCGGTCCCTGGGGCCAACGTCCTGACTTTC.

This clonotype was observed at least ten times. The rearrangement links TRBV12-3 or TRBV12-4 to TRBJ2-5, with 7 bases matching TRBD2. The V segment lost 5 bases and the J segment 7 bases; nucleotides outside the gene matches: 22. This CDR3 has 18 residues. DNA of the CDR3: TGTGCCAGCAGTCGCCAAACGGTTCTAGCGGCGACCCGGGCGACCCAGTACTTC. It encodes CASSRQTVLAATRATQYF.

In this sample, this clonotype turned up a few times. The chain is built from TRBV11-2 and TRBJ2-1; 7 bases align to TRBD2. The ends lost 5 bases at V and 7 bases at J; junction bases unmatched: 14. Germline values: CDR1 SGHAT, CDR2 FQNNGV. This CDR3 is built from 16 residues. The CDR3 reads CASSPTSRARGNEQFF. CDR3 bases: TGTGCCAGCAGCCCGACTAGCCGGGCTCGGGGGAATGAGCAGTTCTTC.

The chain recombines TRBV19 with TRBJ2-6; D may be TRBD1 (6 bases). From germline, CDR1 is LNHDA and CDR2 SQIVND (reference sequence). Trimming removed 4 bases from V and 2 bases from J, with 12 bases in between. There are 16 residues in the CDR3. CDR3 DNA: TGTGCCAGTAGTAGCTACAGGGTCCCTGGGGCCAACGTCCTGACTTTC. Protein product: CASSSYRVPGANVLTF.

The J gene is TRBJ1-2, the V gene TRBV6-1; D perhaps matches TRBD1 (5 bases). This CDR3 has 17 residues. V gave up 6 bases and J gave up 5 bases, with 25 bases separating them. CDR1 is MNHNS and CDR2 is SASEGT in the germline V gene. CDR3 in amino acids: CASRGSGTGPGRYGYTF. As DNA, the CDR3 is TGTGCCAGCAGGGGTAGTGGGACGGGCCCAGGAAGATATGGCTACACCTTC.